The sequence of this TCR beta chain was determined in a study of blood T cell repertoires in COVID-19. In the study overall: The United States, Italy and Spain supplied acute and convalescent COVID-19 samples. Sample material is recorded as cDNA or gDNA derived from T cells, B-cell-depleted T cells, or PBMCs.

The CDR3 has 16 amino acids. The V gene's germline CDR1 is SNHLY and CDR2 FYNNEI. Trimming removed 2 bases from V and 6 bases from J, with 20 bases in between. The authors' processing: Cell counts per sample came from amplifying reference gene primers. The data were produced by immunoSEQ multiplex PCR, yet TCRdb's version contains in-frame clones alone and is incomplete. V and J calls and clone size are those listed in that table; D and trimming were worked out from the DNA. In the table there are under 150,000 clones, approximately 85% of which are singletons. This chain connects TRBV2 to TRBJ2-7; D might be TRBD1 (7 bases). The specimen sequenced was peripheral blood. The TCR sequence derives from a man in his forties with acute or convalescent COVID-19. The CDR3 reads CASSETGQGDFSEQYF. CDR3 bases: TGTGCCAGCAGTGAAACGGGCCAGGGGGACTTCTCCGAGCAGTACTTC.